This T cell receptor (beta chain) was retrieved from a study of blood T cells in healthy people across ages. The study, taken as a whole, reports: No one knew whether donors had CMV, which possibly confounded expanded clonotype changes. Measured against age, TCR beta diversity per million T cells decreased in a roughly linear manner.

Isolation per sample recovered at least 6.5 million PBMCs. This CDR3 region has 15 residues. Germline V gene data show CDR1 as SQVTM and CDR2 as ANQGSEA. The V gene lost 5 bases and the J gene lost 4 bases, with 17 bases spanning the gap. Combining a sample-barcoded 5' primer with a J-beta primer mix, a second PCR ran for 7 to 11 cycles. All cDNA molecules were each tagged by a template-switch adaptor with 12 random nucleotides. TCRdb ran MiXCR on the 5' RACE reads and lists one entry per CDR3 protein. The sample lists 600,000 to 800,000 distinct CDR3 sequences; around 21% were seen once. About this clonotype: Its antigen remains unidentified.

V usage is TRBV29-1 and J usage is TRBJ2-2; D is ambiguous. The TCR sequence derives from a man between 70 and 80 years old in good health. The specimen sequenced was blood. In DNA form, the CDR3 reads TGCAGCGTTACACTTGGCTCTACCGGCACCGGGGAGCTGTTTTTT. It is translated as CSVTLGSTGTGELFF.